This T cell receptor beta chain was recorded in a study of cytomegalovirus exposure and HLA in healthy donors. Study-wide findings and caveats: Sequencing likely produced, as an artifact, a cluster of highly shared sequence variants.

The junction had 13 bases not matched to a gene; V was cut back by 1 base and J by 3 bases. The CDR3 extends over 19 amino acids. Germline CDR1 and CDR2: SNHLY and FYNNEI. On this clone: Its antigen is unidentified.

The PCR used 60 Vbeta and 13 Jbeta primers. Assay used: immunoSEQ multiplex PCR; TCRdb lists only in-frame clones, some missing. The sample gives more than 150,000 clones, 70% to 90% of which show up once; about 9.3% is in the top ten. This TCR derives from a man younger than 30 in good health and CMV-seropositive. The material sequenced was PBMCs. This chain links TRBV2 with TRBJ2-1; 9 bases line up with TRBD2. The CDR3 nucleotides are TGTGCCAGCAGTGAAGAGCGGGGGGCTTCGATCCGGGGCTACAATGAGCAGTTCTTC. Protein: CASSEERGASIRGYNEQFF.